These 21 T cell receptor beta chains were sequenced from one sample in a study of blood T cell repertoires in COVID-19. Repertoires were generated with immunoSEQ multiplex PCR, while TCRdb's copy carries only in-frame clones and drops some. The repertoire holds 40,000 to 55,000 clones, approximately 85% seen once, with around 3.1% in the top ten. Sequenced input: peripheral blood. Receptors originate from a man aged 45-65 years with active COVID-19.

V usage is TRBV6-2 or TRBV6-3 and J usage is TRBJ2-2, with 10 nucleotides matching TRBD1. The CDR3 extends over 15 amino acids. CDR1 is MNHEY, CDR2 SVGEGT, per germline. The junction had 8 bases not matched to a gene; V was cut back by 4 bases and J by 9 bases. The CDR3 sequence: CASSSAGTGARELFF. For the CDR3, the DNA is TGTGCCAGCAGTTCCGCCGGGACAGGGGCCAGGGAGCTGTTTTTT.

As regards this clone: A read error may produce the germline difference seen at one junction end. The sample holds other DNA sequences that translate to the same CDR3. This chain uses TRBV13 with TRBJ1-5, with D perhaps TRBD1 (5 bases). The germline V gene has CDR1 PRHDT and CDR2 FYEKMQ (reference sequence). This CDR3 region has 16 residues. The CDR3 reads CASSLGPGYSNQPQHF. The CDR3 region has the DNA TGTGCCAGTAGCTTAGGCCCAGGGTATAGCAATCAGCCCCAGCATTTT. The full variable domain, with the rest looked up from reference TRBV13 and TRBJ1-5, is AAGVIQSPRHLIKEKRETATLKCYPIPRHDTVYWYQQGPGQDPQFLISFYEKMQSDKGSIPDRFSAQQFSDYHSELNMSSLELGDSALYFCASSLGPGYSNQPQHFGDGTRLSIL.

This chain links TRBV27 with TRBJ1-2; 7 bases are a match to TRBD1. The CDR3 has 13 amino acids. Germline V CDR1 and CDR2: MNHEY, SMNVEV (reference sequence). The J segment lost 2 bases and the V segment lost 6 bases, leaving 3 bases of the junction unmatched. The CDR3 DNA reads TGTGCCAGCAGAGGACAGGAGAACTATGGCTACACCTTC. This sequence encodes CASRGQENYGYTF.

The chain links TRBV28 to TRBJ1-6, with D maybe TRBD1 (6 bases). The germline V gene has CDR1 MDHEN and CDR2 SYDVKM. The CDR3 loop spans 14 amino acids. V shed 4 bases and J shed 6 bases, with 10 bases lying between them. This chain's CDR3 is CASSSGVGNSPLHF. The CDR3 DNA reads TGTGCCAGCAGTTCAGGGGTAGGTAATTCACCCCTCCACTTT.

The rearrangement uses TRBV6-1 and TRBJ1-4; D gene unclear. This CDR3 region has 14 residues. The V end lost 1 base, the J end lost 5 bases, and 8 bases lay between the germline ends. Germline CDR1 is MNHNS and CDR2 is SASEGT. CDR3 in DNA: TGTGCCAGCAGTGAAGGGAGAGGGAATGAAAAACTGTTTTTT. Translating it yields CASSEGRGNEKLFF.

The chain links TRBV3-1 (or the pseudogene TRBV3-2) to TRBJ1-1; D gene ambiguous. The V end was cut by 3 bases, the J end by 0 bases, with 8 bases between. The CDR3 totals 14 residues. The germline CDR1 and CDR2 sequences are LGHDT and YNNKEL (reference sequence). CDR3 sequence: CASSQGGVNTEAFF. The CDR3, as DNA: TGTGCCAGCAGCCAGGGCGGGGTGAACACTGAAGCTTTCTTT.

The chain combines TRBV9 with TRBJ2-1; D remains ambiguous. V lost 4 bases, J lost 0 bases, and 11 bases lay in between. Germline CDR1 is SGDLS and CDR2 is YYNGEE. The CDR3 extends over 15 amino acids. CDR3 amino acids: CASSPRVSSYNEQFF. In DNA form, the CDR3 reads TGTGCCAGCAGCCCGCGAGTGAGCTCCTACAATGAGCAGTTCTTC.

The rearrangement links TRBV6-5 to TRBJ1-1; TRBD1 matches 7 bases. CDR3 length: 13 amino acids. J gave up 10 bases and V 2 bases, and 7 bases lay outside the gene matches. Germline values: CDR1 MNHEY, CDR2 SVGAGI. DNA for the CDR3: TGTGCCAGCAGTTACGACCGGGACAGTCCAGCTTTCTTT. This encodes CASSYDRDSPAFF.

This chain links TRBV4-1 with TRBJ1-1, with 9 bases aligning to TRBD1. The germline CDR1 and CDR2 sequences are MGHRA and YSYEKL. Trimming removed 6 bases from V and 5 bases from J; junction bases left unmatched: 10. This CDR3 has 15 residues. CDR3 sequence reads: CASRQGAIGRTEAFF. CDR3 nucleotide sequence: TGCGCCAGCAGACAGGGGGCGATCGGAAGGACTGAAGCTTTCTTT.

In DNA, the CDR3 is TGTGCTAGTGGAACAGGGGGAGATACGCAGTATTTT. This encodes CASGTGGDTQYF. The chain combines TRBV12-5 with TRBJ2-3; 8 bases align to TRBD1. The CDR3 has 12 residues. V dropped 6 bases and J dropped 5; count of bases not matched to a gene: 1. Per germline, CDR1 LGHNT and CDR2 FRNRAP. Full variable domain (rest looked up from reference TRBV12-5 and TRBJ2-3): DARVTQTPRHKVTEMGQEVTMRCQPILGHNTVFWYRQTMMQGLELLAYFRNRAPLDDSGMPKDRFSAEMPDATLATLKIQPSEPRDSAVYFCASGTGGDTQYFGPGTRLTVL.

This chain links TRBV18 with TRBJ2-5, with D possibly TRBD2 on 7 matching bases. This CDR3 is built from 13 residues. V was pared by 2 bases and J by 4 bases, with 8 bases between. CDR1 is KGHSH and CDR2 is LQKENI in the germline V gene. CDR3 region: CASSPRGGETQYF. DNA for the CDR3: TGTGCCAGCTCACCAAGGGGGGGAGAGACCCAGTACTTC.

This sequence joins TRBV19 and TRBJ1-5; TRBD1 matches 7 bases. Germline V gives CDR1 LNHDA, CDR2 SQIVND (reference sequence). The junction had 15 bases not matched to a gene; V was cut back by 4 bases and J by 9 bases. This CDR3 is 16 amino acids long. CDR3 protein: CASSTRQGPRGAPQHF. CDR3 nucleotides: TGTGCCAGTAGTACCCGACAGGGCCCCCGTGGAGCGCCCCAGCATTTT. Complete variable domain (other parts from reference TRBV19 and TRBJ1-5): DGGITQSPKYLFRKEGQNVTLSCEQNLNHDAMYWYRQDPGQGLRLIYYSQIVNDFQKGDIAEGYSVSREKKESFPLTVTSAQKNPTAFYLCASSTRQGPRGAPQHFGDGTRLSIL.

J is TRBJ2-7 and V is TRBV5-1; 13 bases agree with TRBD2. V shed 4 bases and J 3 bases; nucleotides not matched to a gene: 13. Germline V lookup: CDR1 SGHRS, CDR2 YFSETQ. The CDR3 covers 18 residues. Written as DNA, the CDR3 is TGCGCCAGCAGCCTCTTCGCGACTAGCGGGGGGACAATCTACGAGCAGTACTTC. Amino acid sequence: CASSLFATSGGTIYEQYF.

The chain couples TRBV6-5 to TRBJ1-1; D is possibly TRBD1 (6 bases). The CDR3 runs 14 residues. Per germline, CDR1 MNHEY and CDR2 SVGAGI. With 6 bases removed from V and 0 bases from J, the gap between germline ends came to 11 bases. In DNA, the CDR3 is TGTGCCAGCAGAACAGGGCCCATGAACACTGAAGCTTTCTTT. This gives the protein CASRTGPMNTEAFF.

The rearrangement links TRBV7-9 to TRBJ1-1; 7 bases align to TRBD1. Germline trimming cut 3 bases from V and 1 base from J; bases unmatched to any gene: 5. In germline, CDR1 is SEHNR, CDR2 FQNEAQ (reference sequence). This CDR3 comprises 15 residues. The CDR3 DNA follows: TGTGCCAGCAGCTTCCCCCGGGACAGGAACACTGAAGCTTTCTTT. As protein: CASSFPRDRNTEAFF. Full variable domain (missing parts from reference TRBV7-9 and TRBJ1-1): DTGVSQNPRHKITKRGQNVTFRCDPISEHNRLYWYRQTLGQGPEFLTYFQNEAQLEKSRLLSDRFSAERPKGSFSTLEIQRTEQGDSAMYLCASSFPRDRNTEAFFGQGTRLTVV.

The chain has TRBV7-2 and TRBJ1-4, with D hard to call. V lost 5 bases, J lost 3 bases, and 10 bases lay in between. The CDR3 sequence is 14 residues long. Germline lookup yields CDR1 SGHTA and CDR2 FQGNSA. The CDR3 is CASSRQVANEKLFF. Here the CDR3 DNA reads TGTGCCAGCAGCCGTCAGGTGGCTAATGAAAAACTGTTTTTT.

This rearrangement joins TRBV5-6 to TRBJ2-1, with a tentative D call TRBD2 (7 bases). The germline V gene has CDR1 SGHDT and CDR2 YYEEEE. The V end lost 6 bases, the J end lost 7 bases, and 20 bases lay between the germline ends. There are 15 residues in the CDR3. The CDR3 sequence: CASNGWGGGTNEQFF. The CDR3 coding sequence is TGTGCCAGCAACGGATGGGGGGGCGGCACGAATGAGCAGTTCTTC.

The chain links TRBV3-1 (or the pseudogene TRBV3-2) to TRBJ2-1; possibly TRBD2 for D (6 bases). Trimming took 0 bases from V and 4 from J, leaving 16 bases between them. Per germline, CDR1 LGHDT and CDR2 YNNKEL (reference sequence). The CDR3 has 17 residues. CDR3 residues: CASSQELGWEAYNEQFF. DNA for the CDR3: TGTGCCAGCAGCCAAGAGCTAGGGTGGGAGGCGTACAATGAGCAGTTCTTC.

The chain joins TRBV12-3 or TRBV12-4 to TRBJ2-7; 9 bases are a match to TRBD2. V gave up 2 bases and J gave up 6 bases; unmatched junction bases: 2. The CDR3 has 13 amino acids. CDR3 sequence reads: CASSLLAGSEQYV. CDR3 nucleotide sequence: TGTGCCAGCAGTTTACTAGCGGGGAGCGAGCAGTACGTC.

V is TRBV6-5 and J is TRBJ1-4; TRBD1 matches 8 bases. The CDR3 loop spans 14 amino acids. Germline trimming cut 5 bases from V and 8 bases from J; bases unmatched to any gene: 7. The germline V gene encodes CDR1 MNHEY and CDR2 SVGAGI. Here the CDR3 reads CASSTGGKTEKLFF. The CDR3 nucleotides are TGTGCCAGCAGTACAGGGGGGAAAACGGAAAAACTGTTTTTT.

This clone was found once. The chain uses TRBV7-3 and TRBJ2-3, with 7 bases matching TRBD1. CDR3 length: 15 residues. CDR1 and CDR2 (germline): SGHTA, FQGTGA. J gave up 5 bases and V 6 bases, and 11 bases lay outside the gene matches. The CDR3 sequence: CASRLTGLEKDTQYF. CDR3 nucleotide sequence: TGTGCCAGCAGACTGACAGGGTTGGAGAAAGATACGCAGTATTTT.